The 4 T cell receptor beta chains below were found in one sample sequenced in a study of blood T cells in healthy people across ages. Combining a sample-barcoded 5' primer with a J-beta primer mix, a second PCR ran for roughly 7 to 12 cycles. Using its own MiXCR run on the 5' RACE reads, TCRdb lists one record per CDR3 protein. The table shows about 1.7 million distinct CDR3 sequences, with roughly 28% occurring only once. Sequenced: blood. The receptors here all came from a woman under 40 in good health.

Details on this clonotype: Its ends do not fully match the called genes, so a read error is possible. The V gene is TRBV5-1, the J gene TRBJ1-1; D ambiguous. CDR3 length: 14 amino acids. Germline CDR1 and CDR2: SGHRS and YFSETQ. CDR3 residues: CASSLSQVNTEVFF. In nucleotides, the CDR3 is TGCGCCAGCAGCTTGTCCCAGGTTAACACTGAAGTTTTCTTT.

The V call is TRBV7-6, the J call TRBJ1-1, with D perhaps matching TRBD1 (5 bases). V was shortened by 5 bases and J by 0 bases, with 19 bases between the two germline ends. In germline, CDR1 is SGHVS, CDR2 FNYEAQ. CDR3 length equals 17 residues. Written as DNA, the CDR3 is TGTGCCAGCAGCCCCGAGGCCAGGGCGGTCATGAACACTGAAGCTTTCTTT. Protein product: CASSPEARAVMNTEAFF. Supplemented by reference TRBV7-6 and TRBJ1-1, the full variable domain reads GAGVSQSPRYKVTKRGQDVALRCDPISGHVSLYWYRQALGQGPEFLTYFNYEAQQDKSGLPNDRFSAERPEGSISTLTIQRTEQRDSAMYRCASSPEARAVMNTEAFFGQGTRLTVV.

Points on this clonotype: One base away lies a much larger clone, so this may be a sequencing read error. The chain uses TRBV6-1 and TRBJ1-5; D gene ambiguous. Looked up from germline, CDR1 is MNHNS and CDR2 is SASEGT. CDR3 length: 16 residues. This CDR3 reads CTSSEGIGSAGQPQHF. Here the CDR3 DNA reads TGTACCAGCAGTGAGGGAATAGGGTCGGCTGGTCAGCCCCAGCATTTT.

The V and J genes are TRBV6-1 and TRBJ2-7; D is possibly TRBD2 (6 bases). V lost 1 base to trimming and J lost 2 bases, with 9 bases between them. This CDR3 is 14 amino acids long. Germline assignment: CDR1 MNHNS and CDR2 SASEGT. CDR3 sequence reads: CASSEGRRAYEQYF. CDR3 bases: TGTGCCAGCAGTGAAGGGAGGAGGGCCTACGAGCAGTACTTC.